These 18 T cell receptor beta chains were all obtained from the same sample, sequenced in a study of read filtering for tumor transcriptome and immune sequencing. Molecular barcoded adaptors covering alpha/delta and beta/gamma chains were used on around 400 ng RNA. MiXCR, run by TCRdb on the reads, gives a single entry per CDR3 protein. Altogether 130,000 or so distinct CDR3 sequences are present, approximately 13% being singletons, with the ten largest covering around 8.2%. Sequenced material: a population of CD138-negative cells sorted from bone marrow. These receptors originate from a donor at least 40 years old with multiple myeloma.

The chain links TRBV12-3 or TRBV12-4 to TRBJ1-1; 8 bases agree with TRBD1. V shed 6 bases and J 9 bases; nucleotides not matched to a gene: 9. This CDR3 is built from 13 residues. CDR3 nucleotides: TGTGCCAGCAGGCTAAATAGACAGGGGAAAGCTTTCTTT. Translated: CASRLNRQGKAFF.

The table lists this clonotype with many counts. CDR3 protein: CATSRGNRVATEAFF. The CDR3 DNA follows: TGTGCCACCTCAAGAGGGAACAGGGTCGCTACTGAAGCTTTCTTT. The chain is built from TRBV6-2 or TRBV6-3 and TRBJ1-1; possible D gene TRBD1, 6 bases. CDR1 is MNHEY and CDR2 is SVGEGT in the germline V gene. Deletions cut 10 bases from V and 5 bases from J, with 23 bases between. The CDR3 runs to 15 residues.

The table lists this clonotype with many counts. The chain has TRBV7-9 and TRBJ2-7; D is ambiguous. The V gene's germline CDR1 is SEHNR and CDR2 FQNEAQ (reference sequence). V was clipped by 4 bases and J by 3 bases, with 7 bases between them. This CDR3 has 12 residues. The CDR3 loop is CASSSQRYEQYF. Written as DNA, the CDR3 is TGTGCCAGCAGCTCCCAGCGCTACGAGCAGTACTTC.

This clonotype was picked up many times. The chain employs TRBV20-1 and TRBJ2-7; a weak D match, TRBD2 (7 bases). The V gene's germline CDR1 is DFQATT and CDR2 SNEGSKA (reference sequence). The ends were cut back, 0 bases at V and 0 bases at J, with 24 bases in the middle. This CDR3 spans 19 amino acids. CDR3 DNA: TGCAGTGCTAGAGATTGGGGGCGTGTAGCGGGTGGGGGCTCCTACGAGCAGTACTTC. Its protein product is CSARDWGRVAGGGSYEQYF.

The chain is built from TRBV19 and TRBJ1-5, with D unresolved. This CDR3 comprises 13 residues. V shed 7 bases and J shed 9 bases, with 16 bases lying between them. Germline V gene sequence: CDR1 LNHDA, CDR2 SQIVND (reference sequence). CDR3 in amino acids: CASKPPAKAPQHF. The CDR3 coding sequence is TGTGCCAGTAAACCCCCGGCCAAGGCGCCCCAGCATTTT.

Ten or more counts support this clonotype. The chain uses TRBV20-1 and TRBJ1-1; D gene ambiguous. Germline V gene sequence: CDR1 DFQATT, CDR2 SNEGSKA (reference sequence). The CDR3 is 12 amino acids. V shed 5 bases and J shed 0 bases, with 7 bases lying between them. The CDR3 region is CSAFQMNTEAFF. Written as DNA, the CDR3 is TGCAGTGCTTTTCAGATGAACACTGAAGCTTTCTTT.

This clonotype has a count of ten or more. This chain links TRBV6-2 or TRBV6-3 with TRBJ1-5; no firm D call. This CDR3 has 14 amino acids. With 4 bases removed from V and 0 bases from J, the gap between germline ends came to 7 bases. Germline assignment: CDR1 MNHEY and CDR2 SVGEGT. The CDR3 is CASSFGPSNQPQHF. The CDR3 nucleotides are TGTGCCAGCAGTTTTGGACCTAGCAATCAGCCCCAGCATTTT.

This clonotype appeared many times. The CDR3 nucleotides read TGCAGTGCCCCGAGTGGAGGGAGAGGTGGCTACACCTTC. It encodes CSAPSGGRGGYTF. The chain joins TRBV20-1 to TRBJ1-2; no reliable D call. Trimming left V 6 bases short and J 7 bases short, with 18 bases between. CDR3 length equals 13 residues. Germline lookup yields CDR1 DFQATT and CDR2 SNEGSKA (reference sequence).

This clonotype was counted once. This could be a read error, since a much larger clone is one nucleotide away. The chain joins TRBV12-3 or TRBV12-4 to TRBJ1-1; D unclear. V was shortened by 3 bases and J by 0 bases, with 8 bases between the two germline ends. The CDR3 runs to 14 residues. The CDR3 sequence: CASSLNALNTEAFF. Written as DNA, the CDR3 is TGTGCCAGCAGTTTGAACGCATTGAACACTGAAGCTTTCTTT.

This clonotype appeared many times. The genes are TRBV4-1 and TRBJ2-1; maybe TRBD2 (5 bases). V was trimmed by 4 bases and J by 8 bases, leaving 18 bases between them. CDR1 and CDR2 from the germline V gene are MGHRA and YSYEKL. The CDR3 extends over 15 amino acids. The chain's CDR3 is CASSLTRAVADEQFF. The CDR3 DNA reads TGCGCCAGCAGCCTCACCCGAGCGGTAGCTGATGAGCAGTTCTTC.

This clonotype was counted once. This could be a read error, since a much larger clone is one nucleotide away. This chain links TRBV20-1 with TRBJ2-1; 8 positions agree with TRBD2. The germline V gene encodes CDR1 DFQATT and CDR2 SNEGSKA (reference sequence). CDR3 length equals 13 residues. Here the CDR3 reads CGAVPGLGNEQFF. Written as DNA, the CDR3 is TGCGGTGCTGTTCCGGGACTAGGCAATGAGCAGTTCTTC.

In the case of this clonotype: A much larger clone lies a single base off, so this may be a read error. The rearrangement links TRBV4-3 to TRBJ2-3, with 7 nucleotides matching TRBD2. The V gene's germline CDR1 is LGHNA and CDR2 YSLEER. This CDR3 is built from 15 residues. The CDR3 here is CASSQGRRGSDTQDF. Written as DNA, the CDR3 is TGCGCCAGCAGCCAGGGCCGGCGGGGGTCAGATACGCAGGATTTT.

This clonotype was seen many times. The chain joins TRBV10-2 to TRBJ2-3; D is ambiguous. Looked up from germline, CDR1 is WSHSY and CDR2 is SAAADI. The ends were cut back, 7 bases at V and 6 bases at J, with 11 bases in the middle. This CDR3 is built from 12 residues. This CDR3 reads CASTYTGDTQYF. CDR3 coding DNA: TGCGCCAGCACTTATACCGGGGATACGCAGTATTTT.

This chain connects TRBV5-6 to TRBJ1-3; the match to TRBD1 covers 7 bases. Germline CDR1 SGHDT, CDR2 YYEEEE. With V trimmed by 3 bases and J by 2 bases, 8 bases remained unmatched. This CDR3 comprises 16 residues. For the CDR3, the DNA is TGTGCCAGCAGCTCGATAAACAGGGGAGCTGGAAACACCATATATTTT. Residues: CASSSINRGAGNTIYF.

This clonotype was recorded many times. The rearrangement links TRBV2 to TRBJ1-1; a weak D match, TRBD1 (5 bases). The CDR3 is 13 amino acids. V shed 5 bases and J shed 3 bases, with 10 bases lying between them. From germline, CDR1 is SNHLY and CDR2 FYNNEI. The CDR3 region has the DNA TGTGCCAGCAGTCCTGACAGCTACACTGAAGCTTTCTTT. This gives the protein CASSPDSYTEAFF.

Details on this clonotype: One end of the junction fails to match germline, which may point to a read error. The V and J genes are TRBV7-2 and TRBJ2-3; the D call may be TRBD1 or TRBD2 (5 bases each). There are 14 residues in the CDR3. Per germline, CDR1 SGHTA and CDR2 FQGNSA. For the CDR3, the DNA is TGTGCCAGCAGCCCGGGACGGAGCACAGATGCGCAGTATTTT. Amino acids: CASSPGRSTDAQYF.

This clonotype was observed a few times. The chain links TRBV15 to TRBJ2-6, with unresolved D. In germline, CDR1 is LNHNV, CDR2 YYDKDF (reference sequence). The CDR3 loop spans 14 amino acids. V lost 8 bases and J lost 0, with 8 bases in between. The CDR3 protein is CATARSSGANVLTF. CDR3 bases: TGTGCCACCGCCCGTAGCTCTGGGGCCAACGTCCTGACTTTC.

Written as DNA, the CDR3 is TGTGCCAGCAGCCAAAGGGACAGGGATCAGCCCCAGCATTTT. It specifies CASSQRDRDQPQHF. This chain connects TRBV4-2 to TRBJ1-5; TRBD1 matches at 9 bases. The CDR3 totals 14 residues. Germline CDR1 LGHNA, CDR2 YNFKEQ. V gave up 2 bases and J gave up 5 bases; unmatched junction bases: 1.